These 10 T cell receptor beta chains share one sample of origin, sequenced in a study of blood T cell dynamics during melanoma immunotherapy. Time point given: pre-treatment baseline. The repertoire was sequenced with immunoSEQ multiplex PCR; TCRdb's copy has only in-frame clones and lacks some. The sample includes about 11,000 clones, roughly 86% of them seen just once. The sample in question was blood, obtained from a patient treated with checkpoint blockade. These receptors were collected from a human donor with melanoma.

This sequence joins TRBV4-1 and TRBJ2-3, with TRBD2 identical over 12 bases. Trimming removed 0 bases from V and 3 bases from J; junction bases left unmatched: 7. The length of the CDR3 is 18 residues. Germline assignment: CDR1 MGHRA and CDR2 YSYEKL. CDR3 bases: TGCGCCAGCAGCCAAGAAGTTACCGGACTAGCGGGGACAGATACGCAGTATTTT. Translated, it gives CASSQEVTGLAGTDTQYF.

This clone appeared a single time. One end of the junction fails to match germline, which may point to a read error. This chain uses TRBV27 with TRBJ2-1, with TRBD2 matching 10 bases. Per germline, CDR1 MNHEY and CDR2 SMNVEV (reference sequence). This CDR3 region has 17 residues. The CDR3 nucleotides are TGTGCCAGCAGCTTATCGACACTAGCGGGGAAAGGCAATGAGCAGTTCTTC. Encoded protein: CASSLSTLAGKGNEQFF.

As DNA, the CDR3 is TGTGCCAGCTCACCAGAACCGGGACAGATTTACGAGCAGTACTTC. Its protein product is CASSPEPGQIYEQYF. The chain is built from TRBV18 and TRBJ2-7; TRBD1 matches at 7 bases. Per the germline V gene, CDR1 is KGHSH and CDR2 is LQKENI. V shed 2 bases and J 4 bases; nucleotides not matched to a gene: 8. The CDR3 extends over 15 amino acids.

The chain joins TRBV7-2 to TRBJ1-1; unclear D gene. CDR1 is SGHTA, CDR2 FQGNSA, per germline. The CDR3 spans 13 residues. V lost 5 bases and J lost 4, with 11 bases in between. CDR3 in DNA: TGTGCCAGCAGCACCGGACGGAGCACTGAAGCTTTCTTT. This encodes CASSTGRSTEAFF.

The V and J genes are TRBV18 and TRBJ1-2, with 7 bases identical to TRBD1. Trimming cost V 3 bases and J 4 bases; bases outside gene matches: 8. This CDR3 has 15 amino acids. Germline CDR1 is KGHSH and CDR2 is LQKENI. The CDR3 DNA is TGTGCCAGCTCACCCGGACAGGCGATACTCTATGGCTACACCTTC. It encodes CASSPGQAILYGYTF.

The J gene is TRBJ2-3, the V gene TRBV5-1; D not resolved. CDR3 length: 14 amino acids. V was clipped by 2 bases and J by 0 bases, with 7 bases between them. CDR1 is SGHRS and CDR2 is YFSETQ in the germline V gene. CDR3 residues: CASSLDTSTDTQYF. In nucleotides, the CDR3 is TGCGCCAGCAGCTTAGACACCAGCACAGATACGCAGTATTTT.

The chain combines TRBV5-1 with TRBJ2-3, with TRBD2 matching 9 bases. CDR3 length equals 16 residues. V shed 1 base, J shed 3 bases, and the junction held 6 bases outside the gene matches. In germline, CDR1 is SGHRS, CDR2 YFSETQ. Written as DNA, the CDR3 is TGCGCCAGCAGCTTGAGTAGCGGGGGTGGTACAGATACGCAGTATTTT. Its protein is CASSLSSGGGTDTQYF.

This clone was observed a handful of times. The CDR3 DNA sequence: TGTGCCAGCAGCTCGGGTGGGGGACAGATCTACGAGCAGTACTTC. Its protein product is CASSSGGGQIYEQYF. V is TRBV5-4 and J is TRBJ2-7; TRBD1 aligns across 7 bases. V was pared by 3 bases and J by 3 bases, with 9 bases of the junction left unmatched. The V gene's germline CDR1 is SGHNT and CDR2 YYREEE (reference sequence). The CDR3 contains 15 residues.

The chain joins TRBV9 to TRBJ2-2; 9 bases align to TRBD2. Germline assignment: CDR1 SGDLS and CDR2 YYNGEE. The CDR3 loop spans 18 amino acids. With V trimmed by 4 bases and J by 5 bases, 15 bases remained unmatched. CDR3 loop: CASSSMPARGGLTGELFF. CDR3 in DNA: TGTGCCAGCAGCTCGATGCCAGCGCGGGGGGGCCTTACCGGGGAGCTGTTTTTT.

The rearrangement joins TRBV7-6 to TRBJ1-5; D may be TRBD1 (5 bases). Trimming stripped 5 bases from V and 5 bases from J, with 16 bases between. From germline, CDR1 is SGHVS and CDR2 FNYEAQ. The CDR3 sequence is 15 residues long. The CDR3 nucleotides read TGTGCCAGCAGCATAAACCGGGACCCCGATCAGCCCCAGCATTTT. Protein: CASSINRDPDQPQHF.